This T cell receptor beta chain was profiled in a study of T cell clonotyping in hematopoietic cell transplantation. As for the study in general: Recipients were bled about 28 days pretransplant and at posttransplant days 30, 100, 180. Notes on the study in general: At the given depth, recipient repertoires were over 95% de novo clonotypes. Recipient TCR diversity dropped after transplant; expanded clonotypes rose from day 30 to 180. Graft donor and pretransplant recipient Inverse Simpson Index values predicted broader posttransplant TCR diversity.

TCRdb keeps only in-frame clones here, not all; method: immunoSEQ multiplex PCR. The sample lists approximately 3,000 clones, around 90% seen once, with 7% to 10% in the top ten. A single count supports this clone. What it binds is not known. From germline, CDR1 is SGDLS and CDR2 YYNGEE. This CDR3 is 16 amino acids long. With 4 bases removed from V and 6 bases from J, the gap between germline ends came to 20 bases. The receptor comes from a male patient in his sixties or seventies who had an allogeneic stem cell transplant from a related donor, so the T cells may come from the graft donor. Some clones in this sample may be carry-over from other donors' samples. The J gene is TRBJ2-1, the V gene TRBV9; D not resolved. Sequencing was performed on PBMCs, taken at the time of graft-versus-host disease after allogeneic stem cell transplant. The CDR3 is CASSKTRTVGLNEQFF. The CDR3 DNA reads TGTGCCAGCAGCAAGACCAGGACGGTAGGCCTCAATGAGCAGTTCTTC.